This T cell receptor beta chain was sequenced in a study of shared clonotypes between healthy human individuals. Deep-level assay runs were performed. Using immunoSEQ multiplex PCR, the repertoire was profiled, and TCRdb retains in-frame clones only, with some absent. The sample shows 2 million or so clones, about 94% of them seen only once. CDR1 and CDR2 (germline): MNHNY, SVGAGI (reference sequence). The CDR3 is made up of 16 amino acids. With V trimmed by 0 bases and J by 7 bases, 11 bases remained unmatched. Positively selected for CCR7, the CD45RO-negative cells used as naive CD8 cells excluded terminally differentiated effector memory CD45RA+ cells.

The chain couples TRBV6-6 to TRBJ1-2; 7 bases line up with TRBD1. The sequencing input was naive CD8+ T cells sorted from blood. This clonotype was sampled from a young man in good health. CDR3 DNA sequence: TGTGCCAGCAGTTACTCGCTGACAGGGACGTTAGGTGGCTACACCTTC. It encodes CASSYSLTGTLGGYTF.